These 25 T cell receptor beta chains came from one sample sequenced in a study of blood T cells in healthy people across ages. Together with a sample-barcoded 5' primer, a J-beta primer mix was included in a second PCR lasting about 6 to 12 cycles. TCRdb itself ran the 5' RACE reads through MiXCR, one entry per CDR3 protein. The data show approximately 940,000 distinct CDR3 sequences, about 48% seen once. Sequencing was performed on blood. The source is a man younger than 40 in good health.

The table lists this clonotype with a few counts. CDR3 sequence: CASSEYGQETQYF. The CDR3 DNA sequence: TGTGCCAGCAGTGAATATGGCCAAGAGACCCAGTACTTC. This chain connects TRBV25-1 to TRBJ2-5; D ambiguous. Germline V gene data show CDR1 as MGHDK and CDR2 as SYGVNS. V was clipped by 0 bases and J by 1 base, with 3 bases between them. The CDR3 contains 13 residues. Variable domain in full (rest from reference TRBV25-1 and TRBJ2-5): EADIYQTPRYLVIGTGKKITLECSQTMGHDKMYWYQQDPGMELHLIHYSYGVNSTEKGDLSSESTVSRIRTEHFPLTLESARPSHTSQYLCASSEYGQETQYFGPGTRLLVL.

The genes are TRBV5-1 and TRBJ1-4; the D is unclear. This CDR3 spans 13 amino acids. Germline V CDR1 and CDR2: SGHRS, YFSETQ. The V gene lost 6 bases and the J gene lost 0 bases, with 6 bases spanning the gap. The CDR3 nucleotides read TGCGCCAGCACCTATGCAACTAATGAAAAACTGTTTTTT. Residues: CASTYATNEKLFF.

The J gene is TRBJ2-2, the V gene TRBV9, with D perhaps matching TRBD1 (6 bases). Per germline, CDR1 SGDLS and CDR2 YYNGEE. V gave up 0 bases and J gave up 3 bases, with 12 bases separating them. This CDR3 contains 16 residues. The CDR3 DNA reads TGTGCCAGCAGCGTAGCCCCACAGGGCGACACCGGGGAGCTGTTTTTT. Its protein is CASSVAPQGDTGELFF.

The chain employs TRBV28 and TRBJ1-4, with D perhaps matching TRBD1 (5 bases). The germline CDR1 and CDR2 sequences are MDHEN and SYDVKM. The CDR3 length is 16 residues. Between the trimmed V and J ends, which lost 8 bases and 4 bases, there was a span of 20 bases. This CDR3 is CASGALPGRSNEKLFF. As DNA, the CDR3 is TGTGCCAGCGGTGCCCTACCGGGACGGAGTAATGAAAAACTGTTTTTT.

This chain links TRBV21-1 with TRBJ2-4. The DNA matches TRBJ2-7 better at its end, which makes the J call doubtful. TRBV21-1 constitutes a pseudogene. The CDR3 sequence is 12 residues long. DNA of the CDR3: TGTGCCAGCATCTACGGCCTGCGCGAGCAGTACTTC. Protein sequence: CASIYGLREQYF.

CDR3 in amino acids: CASSHRDLAKNIQYF. The CDR3 bases are TGTGCCAGCAGCCACAGGGATCTAGCCAAAAACATTCAGTACTTC. V is TRBV7-9 and J is TRBJ2-5, with D maybe TRBD1 (6 bases). With the DNA end fitting TRBJ2-4 better, the J assignment may be wrong. Germline lookup yields CDR1 SEHNR and CDR2 FQNEAQ (reference sequence). The CDR3 is made up of 15 amino acids.

V usage is TRBV18 and J usage is TRBJ2-4; D remains unclear. This CDR3 comprises 15 residues. The germline V and J ends were trimmed by 3 bases and 1 base, with 10 bases remaining between them. Germline V CDR1 and CDR2: KGHSH, LQKENI. This chain's CDR3 is CASSPSGSAKNIQYF. The CDR3, as DNA: TGTGCCAGCTCACCTTCCGGGTCGGCCAAAAACATTCAGTACTTC.

V gene TRBV27 combines with J gene TRBJ1-2, with a possible D match to TRBD1 (5 bases). Germline V lookup: CDR1 MNHEY, CDR2 SMNVEV (reference sequence). With 8 bases removed from V and 4 bases from J, the gap between germline ends came to 11 bases. The CDR3 length is 12 residues. The CDR3 is CASRGRAYGYTF. CDR3 in DNA: TGTGCCAGCCGGGGCAGGGCCTATGGCTACACCTTC.

This clonotype came up many times. The J gene is TRBJ2-1, the V gene TRBV7-9; D is uncertain. The CDR3 length is 12 residues. V was pared by 3 bases and J by 7 bases, with 7 bases between. Germline-derived CDR1 and CDR2 are SEHNR and FQNEAQ (reference sequence). CDR3 nucleotide sequence: TGTGCCAGCAGCTTGGGGTGGAATGAGCAGTTCTTC. This encodes CASSLGWNEQFF.

The chain couples TRBV10-3 to TRBJ2-7; 9 bases are a match to TRBD1. Germline V gene sequence: CDR1 ENHRY, CDR2 SYGVKD. The CDR3 totals 15 residues. The J segment lost 7 bases and the V segment lost 3 bases, leaving 10 bases of the junction unmatched. Here the CDR3 reads CAISDSGTGHNEQYF. In DNA, the CDR3 is TGTGCCATCAGTGATTCCGGGACAGGGCACAATGAGCAGTACTTC.

In this sample, this clonotype turned up a few times. The gene calls are TRBV6-1 and TRBJ1-2, with TRBD1 as a possible D gene (5 bases). V was pared by 10 bases and J by 2 bases, with 20 bases between. The CDR3 loop spans 15 amino acids. Germline loops: CDR1 MNHNS, CDR2 SASEGT. This chain's CDR3 is CATWGEDGSNYGYTF. As DNA, the CDR3 is TGTGCCACCTGGGGGGAGGACGGGTCGAACTATGGCTACACCTTC.

The chain couples TRBV7-9 to TRBJ1-2, with D unclear. CDR1 and CDR2 (germline): SEHNR, FQNEAQ (reference sequence). The CDR3 extends over 12 amino acids. V lost 2 bases, J lost 8 bases, and 9 bases lay in between. CDR3 DNA sequence: TGTGCCAGCAGCTTACAGATCGAAGGCTACACCTTC. Amino acids: CASSLQIEGYTF.

This chain links TRBV5-4 with TRBJ2-1, with 8 positions matching TRBD2. The germline CDR1 and CDR2 sequences are SGHNT and YYREEE (reference sequence). V shed 4 bases, J shed 10 bases, and the junction held 13 bases outside the gene matches. The CDR3 has 15 amino acids. The DNA of the CDR3 is TGTGCCAGCAGCGCGCCCGGGACTAGTGTATGGGAGCAGTTCTTC. Protein: CASSAPGTSVWEQFF. Full variable domain (remainder filled in from reference TRBV5-4 and TRBJ2-1): ETGVTQSPTHLIKTRGQQVTLRCSSQSGHNTVSWYQQALGQGPQFIFQYYREEENGRGNFPPRFSGLQFPNYSSELNVNALELDDSALYLCASSAPGTSVWEQFFGPGTRLTVL.

This clonotype was picked up many times. A read error may explain this, as a much larger clone is one base away. V is TRBV6-4 and J is TRBJ2-3; 10 nucleotides match TRBD2. Looked up from germline, CDR1 is MRHNA and CDR2 is SNTAGT. The junction had 4 bases not matched to a gene; V was cut back by 4 bases and J by 3 bases. CDR3 length: 15 residues. The CDR3 DNA reads as TGTGCCAGCAGTGGTGCAGCGGGGGGGACAGATACGCAGTATTTT. Its protein product is CASSGAAGGTDTQYF.

This rearrangement joins TRBV20-1 to TRBJ2-5; 13 nucleotides agree with TRBD2. Looked up from germline, CDR1 is DFQATT and CDR2 is SNEGSKA (reference sequence). This CDR3 region has 15 residues. The V segment lost 5 bases and the J segment 1 base; nucleotides outside the gene matches: 4. The CDR3 sequence is CSAPGLAGSQETQYF. As DNA, the CDR3 is TGCAGTGCTCCGGGACTAGCGGGGTCCCAAGAGACCCAGTACTTC.

The CDR3 coding sequence is TGTGCCAGCAGTGAACGTAGCGGGGAAGAGACCCAGTACTTC. Translation: CASSERSGEETQYF. This chain joins TRBV25-1 and TRBJ2-5, with TRBD2 matching 8 bases. Germline CDR1 is MGHDK and CDR2 is SYGVNS. V gave up 2 bases and J gave up 3 bases; unmatched junction bases: 2. The CDR3 runs 14 residues.

The rearrangement uses TRBV20-1 and TRBJ2-1; 8 nucleotides line up with TRBD2. Germline V gene lookup returns CDR1 DFQATT and CDR2 SNEGSKA (reference sequence). This CDR3 contains 14 residues. V was clipped by 1 base and J by 10 bases; unmatched bases: 9. The DNA of the CDR3 is TGCAGTGCTAGAGGACGAGCGGGGGTCTGGGAGCAGTTCTTC. Encoded protein: CSARGRAGVWEQFF.

The J gene is TRBJ2-4, the V gene TRBV20-1; TRBD1 matches 11 bases. The DNA end is a closer match to TRBJ2-7, so the J assignment may be wrong. Germline V gene sequence: CDR1 DFQATT, CDR2 SNEGSKA (reference sequence). The CDR3 sequence is 14 residues long. CDR3 bases: TGCAGTGCTAGAGGAAGGGACAGGGGGAACGAGCAGTACTTC. This sequence encodes CSARGRDRGNEQYF.

This chain uses TRBV3-1 with TRBJ2-5; 10 positions match TRBD2. The length of the CDR3 is 16 residues. Trimming took 4 bases from V and 2 from J; bases not matched to a gene: 7. The germline gives CDR1 LGHDT, CDR2 YNNKEL (reference sequence). As DNA, the CDR3 is TGTGCCAGCAGCCCCAACCTAGCGGGGGCACAAGAGACCCAGTACTTC. This gives the protein CASSPNLAGAQETQYF.

This clonotype appeared a single time. The rearrangement links TRBV7-2 to TRBJ2-5; D not resolved. This CDR3 is built from 13 residues. Trimming cost V 5 bases and J 0 bases, with 7 bases left between them. Germline loops: CDR1 SGHTA, CDR2 FQGNSA. CDR3 in DNA: TGTGCCAGCAGCCCCGAAAACCAAGAGACCCAGTACTTC. This gives the protein CASSPENQETQYF.

The rearrangement joins TRBV19 to TRBJ2-7; D ambiguous. The CDR3 has 15 amino acids. Germline CDR1 is LNHDA and CDR2 is SQIVND (reference sequence). V shed 0 bases and J shed 0 bases, with 9 bases lying between them. The CDR3 region has the DNA TGTGCCAGTAGTATAGACGCCCTAAGCTCCTACGAGCAGTACTTC. Translating gives CASSIDALSSYEQYF.

At least ten counts were recorded for this clonotype. The CDR3 DNA reads as TGTGCCAGCGGGACTGGCACAGATACGCAGTATTTT. Protein: CASGTGTDTQYF. The chain combines TRBV6-2 or TRBV6-3 with TRBJ2-3; TRBD2 is a possible D gene (6 bases). With 8 bases removed from V and 1 base from J, the gap between germline ends came to 7 bases. Germline values: CDR1 MNHEY, CDR2 SVGEGT. The CDR3 length is 12 residues.

V usage is TRBV6-8 and J usage is TRBJ2-4, with 9 bases identical to TRBD2. Gene TRBJ2-5 matches the end of the DNA better, so the J call may be wrong. This CDR3 region has 15 residues. Germline V lookup: CDR1 MNHGY, CDR2 SAAAGT. The CDR3 DNA sequence: TGTGCCAGTAGTCGCACTAGCGGGTCAGAAGAGACCCAGTACTTC. This translates into CASSRTSGSEETQYF.

V gene TRBV15 combines with J gene TRBJ2-7, with D unresolved. V lost 0 bases and J lost 3, with 6 bases in between. Germline lookup yields CDR1 LNHNV and CDR2 YYDKDF (reference sequence). The CDR3 totals 13 residues. The CDR3 reads CATSRETRYEQYF. CDR3 sequence (DNA): TGTGCCACCAGCAGAGAAACACGCTACGAGCAGTACTTC.

This clonotype was observed a handful of times. This chain joins TRBV5-1 and TRBJ1-1; D perhaps matches TRBD1 (5 bases). Trimming took 4 bases from V and 3 from J, leaving 10 bases between them. The CDR3 covers 13 residues. Germline loops: CDR1 SGHRS, CDR2 YFSETQ. CDR3 sequence: CASSQGSDTEAFF. The CDR3 coding sequence is TGCGCCAGCAGCCAGGGTTCGGACACTGAAGCTTTCTTT.